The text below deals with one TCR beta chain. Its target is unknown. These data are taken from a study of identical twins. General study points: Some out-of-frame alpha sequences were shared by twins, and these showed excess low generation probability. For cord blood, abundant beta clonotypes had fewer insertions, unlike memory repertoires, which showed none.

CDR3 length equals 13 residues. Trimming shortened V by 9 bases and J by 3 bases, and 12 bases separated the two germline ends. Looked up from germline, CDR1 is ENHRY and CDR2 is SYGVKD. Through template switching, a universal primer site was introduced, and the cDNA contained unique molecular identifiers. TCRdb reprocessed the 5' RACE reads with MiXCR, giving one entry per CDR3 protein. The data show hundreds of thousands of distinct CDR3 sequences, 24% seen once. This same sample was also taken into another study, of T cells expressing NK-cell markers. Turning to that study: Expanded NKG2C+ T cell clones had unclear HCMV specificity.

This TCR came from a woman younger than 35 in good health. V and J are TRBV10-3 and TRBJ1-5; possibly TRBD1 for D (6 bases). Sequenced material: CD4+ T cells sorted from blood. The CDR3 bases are TGTGCCATTCAAAACAGGGACAATCAGCCCCAGCATTTT. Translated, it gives CAIQNRDNQPQHF.